The sequence of this TCR beta chain was determined in a study of Graves' ophthalmopathy and Graves' hyperthyroidism. Notes on the study in general: From stable hyperthyroidism, ophthalmopathy was separated by a 13-signature model with 85% to 90% sensitivity and 75% to 84% specificity.

Clinical symptoms, serum thyroxine, TRAb, thyroid ultrasound and orbital computed tomography formed the basis of diagnosis. Trimming pared 6 bases from V and 5 bases from J, leaving 8 bases between. The CDR3 spans 12 residues. This clonotype has a count of ten or more. The target antigen is unknown. As the template, RNA transcripts were used to amplify TCR beta CDR3 regions. The authors performed first-round RT-PCR with HTBI primers and then a second-round multiplex PCR. TCRdb re-derived calls from the multiplex PCR reads in MiXCR, one entry per CDR3 protein. The sample yields about 620,000 distinct CDR3 sequences, 22% seen once.

What was sequenced was peripheral blood. This TCR was sampled from a woman under 30 with stable Graves' hyperthyroidism. Some clones in this sample may be carry-over from other donors' samples. The rearrangement joins TRBV12-3 or TRBV12-4 to TRBJ1-3; D not resolved. The chain's CDR3 is CASRHSRNTIYF. For the CDR3, the DNA is TGTGCCAGCAGGCACAGTCGAAACACCATATATTTT.